A selection of T cell receptor beta chains follows, all from one sample in a study of T cell changes during pregnancy in multiple sclerosis. Sequenced by immunoSEQ multiplex PCR; TCRdb stores in-frame clones only, minus some. The sample includes some 90,000 clones, about 92% of them seen just once. Sequenced here: peripheral blood, sampled in the first trimester of pregnancy. All receptors come from a female donor with multiple sclerosis, enrolled in a pregnancy study. Each CDR3 is given with its conserved first and last residue. The order of the fields is CDR3 protein, CDR3 length, D gene, J gene, V gene. The D gene is left open where the match is weak.

CASRDPGTGNYGYTF 15 TRBD1 TRBJ1-2 TRBV27
CASSVSGSTNTDTQYF 16 . TRBJ2-3 TRBV9
CASSVERGSGSNEQFF 16 TRBD2 TRBJ2-1 TRBV9
CASSTRRLAGPHYNEQFF 18 TRBD2 TRBJ2-1 TRBV7-9
CASSFSLWRGSSYNEQFF 18 . TRBJ2-1 TRBV7-9
CASSPGSNYGYTF 13 . TRBJ1-2 TRBV27
CASSSTGRRANTGELFF 17 . TRBJ2-2 TRBV21-1
CASRGLYEQYF 11 TRBD1 TRBJ2-7 TRBV5-1
CASSGDRGNTEAFF 14 TRBD1 TRBJ1-1 TRBV6-5
CASSLATGLRGNTIYF 16 . TRBJ1-3 TRBV11-2
CAWSISTGINEKLFF 15 . TRBJ1-4 TRBV30
CASMGQGSYEQYF 13 TRBD1 . TRBV6-5
CASSIARNQPQHF 13 . TRBJ1-5 TRBV19
CASSLSPGRGTEAFF 15 . TRBJ1-1 TRBV7-2
CASSFLAGGTQYF 13 TRBD2 TRBJ2-5 TRBV27
CASSESRQGFPFF 13 TRBD1 TRBJ1-1 TRBV2
CASSFSGNSYEQYF 14 . TRBJ2-7 TRBV19
CASNSRENTEAFF 13 . TRBJ1-1 TRBV2
CASSLNRGEAFF 12 TRBD1 TRBJ1-1 TRBV25-1
CASSSGQGETGELFF 15 TRBD1 TRBJ2-2 TRBV19
CASSQDDRGRQPQHF 15 TRBD1 TRBJ1-5 TRBV4-2
CASSELAEGGQTQYF 15 . TRBJ2-5 TRBV25-1
CASSFLGGNEQYF 13 . TRBJ2-7 TRBV11-2
CASSQEVGGSYNEQFF 16 . TRBJ2-1 TRBV4-3
CASSLAGGRTDTQYF 15 TRBD2 TRBJ2-3 TRBV5-1
CAISESGRAPYEQYF 15 TRBD2 TRBJ2-7 TRBV10-3
CASSDSEASGSDTQYF 16 TRBD2 TRBJ2-3 TRBV6-4
CASSPGTRGGELFF 14 TRBD2 TRBJ2-2 TRBV9
CASSEFVVADTQYF 14 . TRBJ2-3 TRBV25-1
CASKGVAGAIWYEQYF 16 TRBD2 TRBJ2-7 TRBV28
CAWSAKTGSSYEQYF 15 TRBD1 TRBJ2-7 TRBV30
CATSREGVSDTQYF 14 . TRBJ2-3 TRBV15
CASRDREGKAFF 12 TRBD1 TRBJ1-1 TRBV6-1
CSVDNSYEQYF 11 . TRBJ2-7 TRBV29-1
CASSLQRGEETQYF 14 TRBD2 TRBJ2-5 TRBV7-2
CASSPVQNTEAFF 13 . TRBJ1-1 TRBV18
CASMDRSEETQYF 13 TRBD1 TRBJ2-5 TRBV10-1
CASSPPGGYTF 11 . TRBJ1-2 TRBV6-6
CASSSNRDSGSRTF 14 . TRBJ1-2 TRBV25-1
CAITGTGSYNEQFF 14 TRBD1 TRBJ2-1 TRBV10-3
CASKRQGSGNTIYF 14 TRBD1 TRBJ1-3 TRBV27
CASSGSASSYNEQFF 15 . TRBJ2-1 TRBV2